This T cell receptor (beta chain) was observed in a study of T cell responses to AZD1222 COVID-19 vaccine. This table comes from immunoSEQ multiplex PCR, and its TCRdb copy is limited to in-frame clones, with some not included. The top ten hold 6.9% of the sample, which has some 190,000 clones, 75% to 90% seen once. This clone was counted a single time. Germline lookup yields CDR1 LGHDT and CDR2 YNNKEL (reference sequence). Trimming took 4 bases from V and 2 from J, leaving 11 bases between them. This CDR3 has 14 residues. The material was peripheral blood, obtained on day 0 of AZD1222 vaccination. V and J are TRBV3-1 (or the pseudogene TRBV3-2) and TRBJ2-5, with D possibly being TRBD1 (5 bases). The origin of this receptor is an adult in good health. The CDR3 sequence is CASSRGHRQETQYF. The CDR3 nucleotides are TGTGCCAGCAGCCGAGGACATAGACAAGAGACCCAGTACTTC.